The rows below give T cell receptor beta chains drawn from one sample of a study of identical twins. TCRdb reanalysed the 5' RACE reads using MiXCR and keeps one entry per CDR3 protein. Found here are 450,000 to 650,000 distinct CDR3 sequences, about 15% of them singletons; the top ten hold 0.44%. The sample was also reused in another study, on yellow fever vaccine responses in identical twins.

What was sequenced was CD4+ T cells sorted from blood. The source of these receptors is a young woman in good health. CDR3s include the opening cysteine and the closing phenylalanine or tryptophan. The D gene is left open where the match is weak. Clone size appears in some rows only: once, few, many, or a class for an expanded clone.

V gene	D gene	J gene	clone size	CDR3 protein	CDR3 DNA
TRBV7-9	-	TRBJ1-1	many	CASSLAGDPEAFF	TGTGCCAGCAGCTTAGCAGGGGATCCTGAAGCTTTCTTT
TRBV2	TRBD1	TRBJ1-1	-	CASSGIQGATEAFF	TGTGCCAGCAGTGGCATACAGGGGGCCACTGAAGCTTTCTTT
TRBV12-3/TRBV12-4	TRBD1	TRBJ1-2	-	CASQQGNNYGYTF	TGTGCCTCCCAACAGGGGAATAACTATGGCTACACCTTC
TRBV20-1	TRBD2	TRBJ2-5	-	CSAPPSSGGIQETQYF	TGCAGTGCTCCCCCTTCTAGCGGGGGGATTCAAGAGACCCAGTACTTC
TRBV20-1	-	TRBJ2-3	many	CSASGSTDTQYF	TGCAGTGCTAGCGGGAGCACAGATACGCAGTATTTT
TRBV20-1	TRBD2	TRBJ2-1	-	CSARAPGTSGGARVNEQFF	TGCAGTGCTAGAGCCCCCGGGACTAGCGGGGGGGCCAGGGTTAATGAGCAGTTCTTC
TRBV3-1	-	TRBJ2-1	many	CASSHQTVNEQFF	TGTGCCAGCAGCCATCAGACAGTAAATGAGCAGTTCTTC
TRBV10-3	-	TRBJ1-1	few	CAISPVVDTEAFF	TGTGCCATCAGTCCAGTCGTCGACACTGAAGCTTTCTTT
TRBV6-1	-	TRBJ1-2	-	CASSQDRSIGYTF	TGTGCCAGCAGCCAAGACCGCTCTATCGGGTACACCTTC
TRBV4-2	-	TRBJ2-1	few	CASSQSVENEQFF	TGTGCCAGCAGCCAATCGGTGGAGAATGAGCAGTTCTTC
TRBV6-4	-	TRBJ1-1	few	CASRAQRNTEAFF	TGTGCCAGCAGGGCTCAGAGGAACACTGAAGCTTTCTTT
TRBV27	TRBD2	TRBJ2-2	-	CASRERIAGGDTGELFF	TGTGCCAGCAGAGAGCGTATAGCGGGAGGAGACACCGGGGAGCTGTTTTTT
TRBV7-2	-	TRBJ2-7	few	CASSGRTVYEQYF	TGTGCCAGCAGCGGCCGGACTGTATACGAGCAGTACTTC
TRBV12-3/TRBV12-4	-	TRBJ2-2	-	CASSRSVRTGELFF	TGTGCCAGCAGCCGTAGCGTGAGGACCGGGGAGCTGTTTTTT
TRBV5-6	-	TRBJ2-3	-	CASSFEVLGLTQYF	TGTGCCAGCAGCTTCGAGGTGTTGGGCCTAACGCAGTATTTT
TRBV29-1	-	TRBJ1-6	few	CSVEVAGLVNSPLHF	TGCAGCGTTGAAGTGGCTGGGCTCGTTAATTCACCCCTCCACTTT
TRBV27	TRBD2	TRBJ2-1	many	CASSALAGGENEQFF	TGTGCCAGCAGCGCCCTAGCGGGGGGGGAGAATGAGCAGTTCTTC
TRBV5-1	TRBD2	TRBJ2-3	-	CASRLAGGPADTQYF	TGCGCCAGCAGGCTAGCGGGAGGGCCCGCAGATACGCAGTATTTT
TRBV12-3/TRBV12-4	-	TRBJ2-5	-	CASRSQDLLNGTQYF	TGTGCCAGCAGGTCCCAGGACCTCCTTAATGGGACCCAGTACTTC
TRBV25-1	-	TRBJ2-3	-	CASSEEGGRRTDTQYF	TGTGCCAGCAGTGAAGAGGGCGGGCGACGCACAGATACGCAGTATTTT
TRBV12-3/TRBV12-4	-	TRBJ2-5	few	CASSLLGGTTETQYF	TGTGCCAGCAGCTTATTGGGGGGGACAACGGAGACCCAGTACTTC
TRBV7-8	-	TRBJ2-3	few	CASSLGWGERGTDTQYF	TGTGCCAGCAGCTTAGGTTGGGGGGAGAGGGGCACAGATACGCAGTATTTT
TRBV28	TRBD1	TRBJ1-2	few	CASSMGQARVYGYTF	TGTGCCAGCAGTATGGGACAGGCGAGAGTCTATGGCTACACCTTC
TRBV4-1	-	TRBJ2-2	few	CASRQAVNTGELFF	TGCGCCAGCAGGCAAGCTGTGAACACCGGGGAGCTGTTTTTT
TRBV6-5	-	TRBJ2-7	-	CASSSPGQTSYEQYF	TGTGCCAGCAGTTCGCCGGGACAAACGAGCTACGAGCAGTACTTC
TRBV5-1	-	TRBJ2-7	-	CASTLGPSAYEQYF	TGCGCCAGCACACTGGGTCCTAGCGCCTACGAGCAGTACTTC
TRBV3-1	-	TRBJ2-7	few	CASSPRQVYEQYF	TGTGCCAGCAGCCCTCGACAGGTCTACGAGCAGTACTTC
TRBV10-1	TRBD2	TRBJ2-1	-	CASSESWYHPEAGERFNEQFF	TGCGCCAGCAGTGAGTCGTGGTACCATCCAGAGGCGGGGGAACGATTCAATGAGCAGTTCTTC
TRBV2	-	TRBJ1-3	-	CASSPTGFGNTIYF	TGTGCCAGCAGTCCGACAGGTTTTGGAAACACCATATATTTT
TRBV5-1	TRBD1	TRBJ2-1	few	CASSPHRGSNEQFF	TGCGCCAGCAGCCCCCACAGGGGCTCCAATGAGCAGTTCTTC
TRBV28	TRBD2	TRBJ2-3	few	CASKLAGAGTDTQYF	TGTGCCAGCAAATTAGCGGGGGCCGGCACAGATACGCAGTATTTT
TRBV5-6	-	TRBJ2-5	-	CASSVPGQGYQETQYF	TGTGCCAGCAGCGTACCGGGACAAGGATACCAAGAGACCCAGTACTTC
TRBV6-1	TRBD2	TRBJ2-3	-	CASSELGGTDTQYF	TGTGCCAGCAGCGAACTGGGGGGGACAGATACGCAGTATTTT
TRBV2	TRBD2	TRBJ2-1	-	CAHREREGPNEQFF	TGTGCTCACCGGGAGCGGGAGGGCCCAAATGAGCAGTTCTTC
TRBV4-2	TRBD2	TRBJ2-2	-	CASSQLTPGLAKRRELFF	TGTGCCAGCAGCCAGCTAACCCCGGGACTAGCAAAACGGAGGGAGCTGTTTTTT
TRBV15	-	TRBJ2-7	-	CATSRGGLAYEQYF	TGTGCCACCAGCAGAGGGGGACTTGCCTACGAGCAGTACTTC
TRBV3-1	TRBD2	TRBJ2-1	-	CASSQDFRTSGGNEQFF	TGTGCCAGCAGCCAAGATTTTAGGACTAGCGGGGGAAATGAGCAGTTCTTC
TRBV24-1	-	TRBJ2-1	many	CATSDPDSPLSWNEQFF	TGTGCCACCAGTGATCCCGACAGCCCATTGTCATGGAATGAGCAGTTCTTC
TRBV25-1	-	TRBJ2-2	many	CASRNTGELFF	TGTGCCAGCAGAAACACCGGGGAGCTGTTTTTT
TRBV12-3/TRBV12-4	TRBD1	TRBJ1-5	many	CASKAVGQGNNQPQHF	TGTGCCAGCAAGGCTGTCGGACAGGGGAACAATCAGCCCCAGCATTTT
TRBV5-1	TRBD1	TRBJ2-5	-	CASSLGPGGGETQYF	TGCGCCAGCAGCTTGGGTCCAGGGGGCGGAGAGACCCAGTACTTC
TRBV20-1	-	TRBJ2-2	few	CSAGGHTGELFF	TGCAGTGCTGGAGGACACACCGGGGAGCTGTTTTTT
TRBV4-1	TRBD2	TRBJ2-5	-	CASSQEALAGGIQETQYF	TGCGCCAGCAGCCAAGAGGCCCTAGCGGGGGGGATCCAAGAGACCCAGTACTTC
TRBV5-3	-	TRBJ1-5	-	CARSLGNQKGHQPQHF	TGTGCCAGAAGCTTGGGCAATCAAAAGGGCCATCAGCCCCAGCATTTT
TRBV20-1	TRBD2	TRBJ2-3	-	CSAHTTRGSGGSTDTQYF	TGCAGTGCTCATACCACCAGGGGTAGCGGGGGAAGCACAGATACGCAGTATTTT
TRBV5-6	TRBD2	TRBJ2-3	-	CASSFLQTSGTDTQYF	TGTGCCAGCAGCTTTCTCCAGACTAGCGGGACAGATACGCAGTATTTT
TRBV12-3/TRBV12-4	TRBD1	TRBJ2-7	many	CASSYGSTGIYEQYF	TGTGCCAGCAGTTATGGGTCGACAGGGATCTACGAGCAGTACTTC
TRBV7-2	TRBD2	TRBJ2-1	many	CASSLSGGNYNEQFF	TGTGCCAGCAGCTTAAGCGGGGGGAACTACAATGAGCAGTTCTTC
TRBV3-1	-	TRBJ2-2	-	CASRGGGGTGELFF	TGTGCCAGCAGAGGAGGGGGAGGCACCGGGGAGCTGTTTTTT
TRBV20-1	TRBD1	TRBJ2-1	-	CSARDQGALHYNEQFF	TGCAGTGCTAGAGATCAGGGGGCCCTACACTACAATGAGCAGTTCTTC
TRBV11-2	-	TRBJ2-3	-	CASSFRPNTDTQYF	TGTGCCAGCAGCTTCCGACCTAACACAGATACGCAGTATTTT
TRBV5-1	-	TRBJ2-3	-	CASSPPRREGTDTQYF	TGCGCCAGCAGCCCCCCGCGGAGGGAAGGGACAGATACGCAGTATTTT
TRBV20-1	TRBD1	TRBJ2-1	-	CSATRTGFYNEQFF	TGCAGTGCTACCCGGACAGGGTTTTACAATGAGCAGTTCTTC
TRBV5-1	TRBD2	TRBJ2-3	few	CASNQLAAGTDTQYF	TGCGCCAGCAACCAACTAGCGGCAGGCACAGATACGCAGTATTTT
TRBV29-1	TRBD1	TRBJ2-7	-	CSRRQGWEQYF	TGCAGCAGACGACAGGGGTGGGAGCAGTACTTC
TRBV24-1	TRBD2	TRBJ2-3	few	CAVGGAGEADTQYF	TGTGCCGTTGGCGGGGCGGGAGAAGCAGATACGCAGTATTTT